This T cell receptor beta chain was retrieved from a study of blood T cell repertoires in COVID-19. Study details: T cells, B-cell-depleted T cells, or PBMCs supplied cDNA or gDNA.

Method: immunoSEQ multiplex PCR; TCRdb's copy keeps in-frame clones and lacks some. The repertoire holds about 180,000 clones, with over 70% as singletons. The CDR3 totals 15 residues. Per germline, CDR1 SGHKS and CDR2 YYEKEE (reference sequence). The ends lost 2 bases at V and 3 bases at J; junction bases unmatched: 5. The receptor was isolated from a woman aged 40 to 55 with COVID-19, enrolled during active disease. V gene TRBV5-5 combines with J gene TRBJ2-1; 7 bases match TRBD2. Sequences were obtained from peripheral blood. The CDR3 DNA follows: TGTGCCAGCAGCTTAGGGCTAGCGGACTACAATGAGCAGTTCTTC. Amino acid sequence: CASSLGLADYNEQFF.